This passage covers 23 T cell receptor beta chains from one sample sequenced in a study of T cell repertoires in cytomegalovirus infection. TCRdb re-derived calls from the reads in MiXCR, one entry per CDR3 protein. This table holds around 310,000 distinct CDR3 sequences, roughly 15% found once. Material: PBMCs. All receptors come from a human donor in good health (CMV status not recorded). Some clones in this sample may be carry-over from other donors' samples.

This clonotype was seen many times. CDR3 sequence reads: CASSLSQTGGDTQYF. CDR3 nucleotides: TGTGCCAGCAGCTTATCCCAAACAGGGGGCGATACGCAGTATTTT. The rearrangement links TRBV7-3 to TRBJ2-3, with 9 bases that match TRBD1. The CDR3 extends over 15 amino acids. The V and J ends lost 2 bases and 6 bases, in that order; junction bases with no gene match: 6. Per the germline V gene, CDR1 is SGHTA and CDR2 is FQGTGA.

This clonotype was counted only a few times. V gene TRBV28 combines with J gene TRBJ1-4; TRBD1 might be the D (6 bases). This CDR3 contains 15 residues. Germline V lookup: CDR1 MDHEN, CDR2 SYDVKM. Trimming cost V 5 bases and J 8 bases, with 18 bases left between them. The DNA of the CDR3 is TGTGCCAGCAGTACCCCCACGGGGGCGCGGGAAAAACTGTTTTTT. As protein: CASSTPTGAREKLFF.

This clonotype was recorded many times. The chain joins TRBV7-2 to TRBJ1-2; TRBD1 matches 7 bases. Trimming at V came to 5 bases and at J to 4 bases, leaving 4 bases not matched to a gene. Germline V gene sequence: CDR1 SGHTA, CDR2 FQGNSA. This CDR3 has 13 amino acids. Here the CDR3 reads CASSITGVYGYTF. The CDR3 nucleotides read TGTGCCAGCAGCATTACAGGGGTCTATGGCTACACCTTC.

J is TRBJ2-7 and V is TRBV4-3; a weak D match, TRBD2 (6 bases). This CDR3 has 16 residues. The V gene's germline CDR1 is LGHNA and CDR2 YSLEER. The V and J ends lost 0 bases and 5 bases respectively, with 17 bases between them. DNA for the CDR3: TGCGCCAGCAGCCAAGATCTAGGAGGGCGATGGAACGAGCAGTACTTC. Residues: CASSQDLGGRWNEQYF.

Here the CDR3 DNA reads TGTGCCACCAGCAGCCTAAAATCTGGGGCCAACGTCCTGACTTTC. It specifies CATSSLKSGANVLTF. The gene calls are TRBV15 and TRBJ2-6, with D unclear. Trimming left V 3 bases short and J 1 base short, with 7 bases between. This CDR3 is built from 15 residues. CDR1 is LNHNV, CDR2 YYDKDF, per germline (reference sequence).

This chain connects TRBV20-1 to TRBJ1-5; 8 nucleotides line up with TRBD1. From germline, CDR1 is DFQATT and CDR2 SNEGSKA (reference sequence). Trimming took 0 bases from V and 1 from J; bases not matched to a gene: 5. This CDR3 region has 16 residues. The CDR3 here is CSARDRDRTSNQPQHF. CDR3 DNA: TGCAGTGCTAGAGATCGGGACAGGACCAGCAATCAGCCCCAGCATTTT.

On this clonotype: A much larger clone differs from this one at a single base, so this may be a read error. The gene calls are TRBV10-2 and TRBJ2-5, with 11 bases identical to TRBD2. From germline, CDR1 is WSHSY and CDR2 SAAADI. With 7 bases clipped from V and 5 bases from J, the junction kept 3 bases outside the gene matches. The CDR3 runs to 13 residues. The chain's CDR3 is CASIAGGDETQYF. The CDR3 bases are TGCGCCAGCATAGCGGGGGGGGATGAGACCCAGTACTTC.

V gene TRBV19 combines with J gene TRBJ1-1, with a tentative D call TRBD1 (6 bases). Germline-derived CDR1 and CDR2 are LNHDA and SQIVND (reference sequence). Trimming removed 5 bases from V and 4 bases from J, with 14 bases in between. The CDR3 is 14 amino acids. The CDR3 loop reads CASSLQPTGTEAFF. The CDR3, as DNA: TGTGCCAGTAGTTTACAACCGACAGGCACTGAAGCTTTCTTT.

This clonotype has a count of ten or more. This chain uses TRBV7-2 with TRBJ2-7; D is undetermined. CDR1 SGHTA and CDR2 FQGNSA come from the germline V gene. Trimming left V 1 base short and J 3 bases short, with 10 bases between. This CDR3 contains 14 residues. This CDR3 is CASSLDLVNYEQYF. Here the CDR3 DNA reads TGTGCCAGCAGCTTAGATCTGGTTAACTACGAGCAGTACTTC.

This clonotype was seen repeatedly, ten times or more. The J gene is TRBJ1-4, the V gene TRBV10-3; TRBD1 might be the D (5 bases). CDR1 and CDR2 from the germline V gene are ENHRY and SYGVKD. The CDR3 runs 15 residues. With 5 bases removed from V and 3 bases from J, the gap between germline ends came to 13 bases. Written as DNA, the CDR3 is TGTGCCATCAGTTCCTCGACAGCGGCTAATGAAAAACTGTTTTTT. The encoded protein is CAISSSTAANEKLFF.

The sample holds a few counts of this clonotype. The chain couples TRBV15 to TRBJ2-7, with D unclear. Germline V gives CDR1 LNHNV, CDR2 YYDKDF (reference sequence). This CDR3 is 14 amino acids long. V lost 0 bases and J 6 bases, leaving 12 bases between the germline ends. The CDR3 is CATSRDGLTSEQYF. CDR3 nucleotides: TGTGCCACCAGCAGAGACGGCCTAACTTCCGAGCAGTACTTC.

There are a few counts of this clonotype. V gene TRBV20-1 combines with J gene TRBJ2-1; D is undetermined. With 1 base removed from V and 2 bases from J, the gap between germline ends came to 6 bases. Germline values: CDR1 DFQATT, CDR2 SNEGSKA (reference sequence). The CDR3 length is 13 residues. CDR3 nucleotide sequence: TGCAGTGCTAGAGTCAGGCCCTACAATGAGCAGTTCTTC. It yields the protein CSARVRPYNEQFF.

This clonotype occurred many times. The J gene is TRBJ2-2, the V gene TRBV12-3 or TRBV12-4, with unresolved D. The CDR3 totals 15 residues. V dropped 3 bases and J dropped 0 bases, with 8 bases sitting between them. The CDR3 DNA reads TGTGCCAGCAGTTTCGGTCTCGCGAACACCGGGGAGCTGTTTTTT. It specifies CASSFGLANTGELFF.

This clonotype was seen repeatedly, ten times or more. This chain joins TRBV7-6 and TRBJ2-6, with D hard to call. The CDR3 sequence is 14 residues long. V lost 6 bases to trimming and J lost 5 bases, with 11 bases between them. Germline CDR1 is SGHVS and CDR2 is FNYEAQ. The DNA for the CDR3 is TGTGCCAGCAGTTCCCGGACGAGGGCCAACGTCCTGACTTTC. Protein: CASSSRTRANVLTF.

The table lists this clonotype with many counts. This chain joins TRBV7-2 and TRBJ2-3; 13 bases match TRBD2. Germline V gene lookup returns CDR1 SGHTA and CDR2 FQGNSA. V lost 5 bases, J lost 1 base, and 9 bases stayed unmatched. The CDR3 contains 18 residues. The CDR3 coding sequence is TGTGCCAGCAGCCGGCGGCGAGGACTAGCGGGGGGCACAGATACGCAGTATTTT. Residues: CASSRRRGLAGGTDTQYF.

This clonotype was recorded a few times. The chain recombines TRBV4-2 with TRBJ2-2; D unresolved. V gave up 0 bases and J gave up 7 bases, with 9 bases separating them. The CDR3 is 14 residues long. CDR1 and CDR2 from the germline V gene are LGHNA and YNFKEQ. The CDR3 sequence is CASSQEPLLGELFF. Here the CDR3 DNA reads TGTGCCAGCAGCCAAGAACCGTTACTCGGGGAGCTGTTTTTT.

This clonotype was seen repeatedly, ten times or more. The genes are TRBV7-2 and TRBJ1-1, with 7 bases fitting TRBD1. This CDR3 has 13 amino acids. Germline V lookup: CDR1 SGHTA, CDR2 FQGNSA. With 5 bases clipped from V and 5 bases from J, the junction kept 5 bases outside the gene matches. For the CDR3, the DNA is TGTGCCAGCAGCACCCCAGGGGGAACTGAAGCTTTCTTT. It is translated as CASSTPGGTEAFF.

DNA for the CDR3: TGCAGTGCTAGAGATTGGGAACAGGGGACTAGCACAGATACGCAGTATTTT. This gives the protein CSARDWEQGTSTDTQYF. The rearrangement joins TRBV20-1 to TRBJ2-3; perhaps TRBD1 as D (7 bases). The CDR3 covers 17 residues. Germline V gene sequence: CDR1 DFQATT, CDR2 SNEGSKA (reference sequence). The ends were cut back, 0 bases at V and 0 bases at J, with 16 bases in the middle.

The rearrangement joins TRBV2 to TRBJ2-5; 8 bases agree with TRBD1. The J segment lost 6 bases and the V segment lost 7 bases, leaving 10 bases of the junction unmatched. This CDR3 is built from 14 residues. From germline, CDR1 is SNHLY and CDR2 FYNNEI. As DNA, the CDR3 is TGTGCCAGCATGGCGACAGGGGTGAGGAAGACCCAGTACTTC. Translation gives CASMATGVRKTQYF.

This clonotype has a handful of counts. The CDR3 protein is CASTSTLDNSPLHF. CDR3 nucleotide sequence: TGTGCCAGCACCTCAACACTCGATAATTCACCCCTCCACTTT. The rearrangement uses TRBV7-8 and TRBJ1-6, with D unclear. This CDR3 region has 14 residues. V dropped 7 bases and J dropped 5 bases, with 12 bases sitting between them. Germline values: CDR1 SGHVS, CDR2 FQNEAQ. Using reference TRBV7-8 and TRBJ1-6 for the parts outside the CDR3, the full variable domain is GAGVSQSPRYKVAKRGQDVALRCDPISGHVSLFWYQQALGQGPEFLTYFQNEAQLDKSGLPSDRFFAERPEGSVSTLKIQRTQQEDSAVYLCASTSTLDNSPLHFGNGTRLTVT.

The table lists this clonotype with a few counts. In nucleotides, the CDR3 is TGTGCCACAACTAGCGGGGGGACTCCTAGCACAGATACGCAGTATTTT. Its translation is CATTSGGTPSTDTQYF. The chain carries TRBV6-5 and TRBJ2-3; 12 bases align to TRBD2. Losses at the gene ends were 10 bases for V and 0 bases for J; bases not matched to a gene: 8. The CDR3 sequence is 16 residues long. Germline CDR1 reads MNHEY; CDR2 reads SVGAGI.

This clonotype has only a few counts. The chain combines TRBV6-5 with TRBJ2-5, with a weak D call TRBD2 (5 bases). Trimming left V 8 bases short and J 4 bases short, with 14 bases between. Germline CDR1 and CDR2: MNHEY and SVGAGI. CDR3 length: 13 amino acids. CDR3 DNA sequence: TGTGCCAGCCGCGACGGGGTGGCAGAGACCCAGTACTTC. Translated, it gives CASRDGVAETQYF.

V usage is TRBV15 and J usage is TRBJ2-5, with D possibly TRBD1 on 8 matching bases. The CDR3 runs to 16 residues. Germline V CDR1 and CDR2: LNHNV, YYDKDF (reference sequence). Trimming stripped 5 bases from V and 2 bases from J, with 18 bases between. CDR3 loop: CATSGAAGQDQETQYF. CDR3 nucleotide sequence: TGTGCCACCAGCGGAGCAGCGGGACAGGATCAAGAGACCCAGTACTTC.